The rows below give T cell receptor beta chains drawn from one sample of a study of cytomegalovirus exposure and HLA in healthy donors. The assay was immunoSEQ multiplex PCR, and TCRdb's table has in-frame clones only and misses some. The table includes 150,000 or so clones, almost 85% detected once. Sequencing input: PBMCs. The origin of the receptors is a young man in good health and CMV-seronegative. CDR3s include the opening cysteine and the closing phenylalanine or tryptophan. The order of the fields is clone size, V gene, D gene, J gene, CDR3 DNA, CDR3 protein. The D gene is left open where the match is weak. Part of the rows lack a size; the others show once, few, many or a class for expanded clones.

>few|TRBV11-3|-|TRBJ2-5
TGTGCCAGCAGCTTCACAGGGTTGCGACAAGAGACCCAGTACTTC
CASSFTGLRQETQYF
>-|TRBV7-2|TRBD2|TRBJ2-1
TGTGCCAGCAGCCGCCGACTAGCTAGATCCTACAATGAGCAGTTCTTC
CASSRRLARSYNEQFF
>-|TRBV7-2|-|TRBJ2-3
TGTGCCAGCAGCTTAGGCCTAACCACAGATACGCAGTATTTT
CASSLGLTTDTQYF
>-|TRBV28|TRBD1|TRBJ1-2
TGTGCCAGCAGTTCCATTAACAGGGGGAAGAACTATGGCTACACCTTC
CASSSINRGKNYGYTF
>-|TRBV6-1|TRBD2|TRBJ2-7
TGTGCCAGCGATCTAGCGGCCAATAAATACGAGCAGTACTTC
CASDLAANKYEQYF
>-|TRBV4-1|TRBD2|TRBJ2-1
TGCGCCAGCAGCCAAGATCCCACGGGGGGGTCCCCTCTTTGGAATGAGCAGTTCTTC
CASSQDPTGGSPLWNEQFF
>-|TRBV4-1|-|TRBJ2-7
TGCGCCAGCAGCCAGGTGGAGGGTCACGAGCAGTACTTC
CASSQVEGHEQYF
>-|TRBV4-2|TRBD2|TRBJ2-7
TGTGCCAGCAGCCAAGATACGAGCGGGGTCTACGAGCAGTACTTC
CASSQDTSGVYEQYF
>-|TRBV19|TRBD2|TRBJ2-4
TGTGCCAGTAGTATTAGGGCTAGCGGGAGGACGGCCAAAAACATTCAGTACTTC
CASSIRASGRTAKNIQYF
>-|TRBV28|TRBD1|TRBJ1-2
TGTGCCAGCAGAGGGGGACAGGCGATAGATGGCTACACCTTC
CASRGGQAIDGYTF
>few|TRBV10-3|-|TRBJ2-2
TGTGCCATCAGTGTGGAGGGGGCTGGGACCGGGGAGCTGTTTTTT
CAISVEGAGTGELFF
>once|TRBV11-3|TRBD1|TRBJ2-7
TGTGCCAGCAGCTTAGATCCCTTGCAGGGGGCCGAGCAGTACTTC
CASSLDPLQGAEQYF
>once|TRBV10-3|-|TRBJ2-1
TGTGCCATCAGTGAACAGGGATTATACAATGAGCAGTTCTTC
CAISEQGLYNEQFF
>-|TRBV10-2|TRBD2|TRBJ2-1
TGCGCCAGCAGTGTAGCGGGAAGCCGCTACAATGAGCAGTTCTTC
CASSVAGSRYNEQFF
>-|TRBV28|-|TRBJ1-1
TGTGCCAGCAGTTTGAGAAGATCACTTGAAGCTTTCTTT
CASSLRRSLEAFF
>-|TRBV28|-|TRBJ2-7
TGTGCCAGCAGTTTATTCCCACAAACCTACGAGCAGTACTTC
CASSLFPQTYEQYF
>-|TRBV7-8|TRBD2|TRBJ2-1
TGTGCCAGCAGCTCACTGGGACTAGCGGGAGGTCGGGAGCAGTTCTTC
CASSSLGLAGGREQFF
>-|TRBV7-8|TRBD2|TRBJ2-1
TGTGCCAGCAGCTTAGCGTTGTTGGGGGGACTAGCGGAAAACAATGAGCAGTTCTTC
CASSLALLGGLAENNEQFF
>-|TRBV6-4|TRBD2|TRBJ2-1
TGTGCCAGCAGTGACAGCGGACTAGCGGACAATGAGCAGTTCTTC
CASSDSGLADNEQFF
>-|TRBV5-4|-|TRBJ2-7
TGTGCCAGCAGCCACGACAGTTACCTCTCCTACGAGCAGTACTTC
CASSHDSYLSYEQYF
>-|TRBV5-1|TRBD2|TRBJ2-7
TGCGCCAGCAGCCCCGGGGGGGAGCAGTACTTC
CASSPGGEQYF
>-|TRBV7-2|TRBD1|TRBJ1-1
TGTGCCAGCAGCTTATTCACAGGGGGCACTGAAGCTTTCTTT
CASSLFTGGTEAFF
>-|TRBV4-3|TRBD2|TRBJ2-1
TGCGCCAGCAGCCAAGATTGGACTAGCGGGAGGTATTACAATGAGCAGTTCTTC
CASSQDWTSGRYYNEQFF
>-|TRBV7-2|TRBD2|TRBJ2-5
TGTGCCAGCAGCTTCATGATAGCGGGAGGGGAGACCCAGTACTTC
CASSFMIAGGETQYF
>-|TRBV6-1|TRBD2|TRBJ2-1
TGTGCCAGCGAAAGTAGCGGGGGTTCCTACAATGAGCAGTTCTTC
CASESSGGSYNEQFF
>-|TRBV6-5|-|TRBJ2-1
TGTGCCAGCAGTTACTCGTATATCAATGAGCAGTTCTTC
CASSYSYINEQFF
>-|TRBV5-1|TRBD1|TRBJ2-1
TGCGCCAGCAGCGAAGAAAGGACAGGGCCCTACAATGAGCAGTTCTTC
CASSEERTGPYNEQFF
>-|TRBV19|TRBD1|TRBJ2-2
TGTGCCAGTAGTATACAGGGGGCGAACACCGGGGAGCTGTTTTTT
CASSIQGANTGELFF
>-|TRBV5-1|TRBD1|TRBJ2-3
TGCGCCAGCAGCTTGAAGGGGGCCGGGGCAGATACGCAGTATTTT
CASSLKGAGADTQYF
>once|TRBV5-8|TRBD1|TRBJ1-2
TGTGCCAGCAGCTTGTTAGGGACAGGGAGCTATAGTACCTATGGCTACACCTTC
CASSLLGTGSYSTYGYTF
>-|TRBV30|TRBD2|TRBJ2-2
TGTGCCTGGAGTAAACTAGCGGGAGACACCGGGGAGCTGTTTTTT
CAWSKLAGDTGELFF
>-|TRBV6-5|TRBD1|TRBJ1-2
TGTGCCAGCAGTGTGGACAGGACCTATGGCTACACCTTC
CASSVDRTYGYTF
>-|TRBV5-1|TRBD1|TRBJ2-6
TGCGCCAGCAGCTTCTCCACAGGGGTCGGTTTCACTGGGGCCAACGTCCTGACTTTC
CASSFSTGVGFTGANVLTF
>-|TRBV18|-|TRBJ2-5
TGTGCCAGTAACAAACAGGAGCAAGAGACCCAGTACTTC
CASNKQEQETQYF
>once|TRBV30|-|TRBJ2-5
TGTGCCTGGGATGTCCTTCAGGGCGAGACCCAGTACTTC
CAWDVLQGETQYF
>few|TRBV4-3|TRBD1|TRBJ2-7
TGCGCCAGCAGTAACCTTCGGACAGGGACGGAAGAGCAGTACTTC
CASSNLRTGTEEQYF
>-|TRBV7-9|-|TRBJ2-4
TGTGCCAGCAGCTTAGTAGGGGGATACGCCAAAAACATTCAGTACTTC
CASSLVGGYAKNIQYF
>-|TRBV7-2|-|TRBJ1-3
TGTGCCAGCAGCTCTACCCGGGAGGGGTTCTCTGGAAACACCATATATTTT
CASSSTREGFSGNTIYF
>-|TRBV28|-|TRBJ2-7
TGTGCCAGCAGTTTTCGCAGGCTTCATTACGAGCAGTACTTC
CASSFRRLHYEQYF
>few|TRBV6-6|TRBD1|TRBJ1-1
TGTGCCAGCAGTTACGGTCGGGACAGAAATGAAGCTTTCTTT
CASSYGRDRNEAFF
>-|TRBV19|-|TRBJ1-2
TGTGCCAGTAGCAACGACAGAAACTATGGCTACACCTTC
CASSNDRNYGYTF
>-|TRBV1|-|TRBJ2-6
TGCACCAGCAGCCAAGTTGGGCAGGCGTTCCCTCTTAGGGCCAACGTCCTGACTTTC
CTSSQVGQAFPLRANVLTF
>-|TRBV18|-|TRBJ1-3
TGTGCCAGCTCACCTACGGCTGGAAACACCATATATTTT
CASSPTAGNTIYF
>-|TRBV21-1|-|TRBJ1-2
TGTGCCAGCAGCAAAAGGGGACAGGTACCTTATGGCTACACCTTC
CASSKRGQVPYGYTF
>-|TRBV7-8|-|TRBJ2-2
TGTGCCAGCAGCTTAGACAGACGCCGGAACACCGGGGAGCTGTTTTTT
CASSLDRRRNTGELFF
>-|TRBV5-4|TRBD1|TRBJ2-1
TGTGCCAGCAGCTTGGTTGGCGTTTCAGGGGGCAGGTACTTTGATGGGATCCAGTTCTTC
CASSLVGVSGGRYFDGIQFF
>-|TRBV5-4|-|TRBJ1-2
TGTGCCAGCAGCTCCGTATCTGCTAACTATGGCTACACCTTC
CASSSVSANYGYTF
>few|TRBV4-1|TRBD2|TRBJ2-3
TGCGCCAGCAGCCACCCTAGCGGGGGGGGGTCAGATACGCAGTATTTT
CASSHPSGGGSDTQYF
>-|TRBV10-3|TRBD2|TRBJ2-1
TGTGCCACCCTCGGGACTAGCGGATACAATGAGCAGTTCTTC
CATLGTSGYNEQFF
>-|TRBV18|-|TRBJ2-2
TGTGCCAGCTCACCTGGTGGGCTCCTCGAGCTGTTTTTT
CASSPGGLLELFF
>-|TRBV9|TRBD1|TRBJ1-2
TGTGCCAGCAGCGACGAGGCCGGGACAGGGAATGGCTACACCTTC
CASSDEAGTGNGYTF
>-|TRBV2|-|TRBJ2-1
TGTGCCAGCAGTCCAACCTACAATGAGCAGTTCTTC
CASSPTYNEQFF
>few|TRBV5-1|TRBD1|TRBJ1-2
TGCGCCAGCAGCTGGCGGTCTACAGGGGTTGAAGGCTACACCTTC
CASSWRSTGVEGYTF
>-|TRBV10-3|TRBD2|TRBJ2-3
TGTGCCATCAGTTTAGCGGGGGGCACAGATACGCAGTATTTT
CAISLAGGTDTQYF
>-|TRBV7-8|TRBD1|TRBJ1-1
TGTGCCAGCAGCTTAGGCATCAGGACAGGGGGCCTCATGAACACTGAAGCTTTCTTT
CASSLGIRTGGLMNTEAFF
>-|TRBV7-2|-|TRBJ1-3
TGTGCCAGCAGCTTAGCGCGGTTAACTGGAAACACCATATATTTT
CASSLARLTGNTIYF
>-|TRBV5-1|-|TRBJ1-1
TGCGCCAGCAGCATGACAGGAAAGAACACTGAAGCTTTCTTT
CASSMTGKNTEAFF
>-|TRBV5-5|-|TRBJ1-4
TGTGCCAGCAGCTTCCGAATAACAGAGATAAATGAAAAACTGTTTTTT
CASSFRITEINEKLFF